Listed here are 31 T cell receptor beta chains from one sample, sequenced in a study of blood T cell repertoires in COVID-19. Produced via immunoSEQ multiplex PCR; TCRdb's table is partial and in-frame only. The table records some 93,000 clones, more than 75% of them present only once. Sequencing was carried out using peripheral blood. These receptors were taken from a man aged 45 to 65 with acute or convalescent COVID-19.

The chain couples TRBV2 to TRBJ1-1; 9 bases align to TRBD1. CDR1 is SNHLY, CDR2 FYNNEI, per germline. CDR3 length equals 14 residues. V lost 6 bases, J lost 11 bases, and 13 bases stayed unmatched. CDR3 in amino acids: CASREPGQGLRAFF. In nucleotides, the CDR3 is TGTGCCAGCAGGGAACCGGGACAGGGCCTGAGGGCTTTCTTT.

This chain connects TRBV14 to TRBJ1-1, with unresolved D. This CDR3 contains 14 residues. Per germline, CDR1 SGHDN and CDR2 FVKESK. With 5 bases removed from V and 5 bases from J, the gap between germline ends came to 15 bases. CDR3 sequence: CASSTRDMWTEAFF. The CDR3 DNA reads as TGTGCCAGCAGCACTCGGGATATGTGGACTGAAGCTTTCTTT.

This clone was observed a single time. The chain joins TRBV3-1 (or the pseudogene TRBV3-2) to TRBJ2-7; 11 nucleotides line up with TRBD2. The CDR3 is 17 residues long. The junction had 13 bases not matched to a gene; V was cut back by 3 bases and J by 6 bases. CDR1 LGHDT and CDR2 YNNKEL come from the germline V gene (reference sequence). In DNA, the CDR3 is TGTGCCAGCAGCCAGGCCCCACTAGCGGGAGCCCGGGGCGAGCAGTACTTC. The encoded protein is CASSQAPLAGARGEQYF.

J is TRBJ1-1 and V is TRBV7-2; TRBD1 might be the D (5 bases). The germline V and J ends were trimmed by 1 base and 5 bases, with 14 bases remaining between them. Germline lookup yields CDR1 SGHTA and CDR2 FQGNSA. The CDR3 sequence is 15 residues long. The CDR3 nucleotides read TGTGCCAGCAGCTTAGAAGGCAGGGTAGGGACTGAAGCTTTCTTT. It yields the protein CASSLEGRVGTEAFF.

This clone was observed a handful of times. J is TRBJ2-2 and V is TRBV5-1; 9 nucleotides agree with TRBD1. J lost 5 bases, V lost 1 base, and 3 bases had no gene match. Per the germline V gene, CDR1 is SGHRS and CDR2 is YFSETQ. This CDR3 spans 15 amino acids. CDR3 sequence (DNA): TGCGCCAGCAGCTTGACAGGGGGCCGGACCGGGGAGCTGTTTTTT. This gives the protein CASSLTGGRTGELFF.

J is TRBJ1-4 and V is TRBV2; TRBD1 matches 9 bases. J was trimmed by 3 bases and V by 6 bases; bases with no gene match: 8. Germline V lookup: CDR1 SNHLY, CDR2 FYNNEI. The CDR3 loop spans 16 amino acids. CDR3 residues: CASSGTGRLANEKLFF. The CDR3 DNA is TGTGCCAGCAGCGGGACAGGGAGGCTGGCTAATGAAAAACTGTTTTTT.

This clone was seen once. V is TRBV3-1 (or the pseudogene TRBV3-2) and J is TRBJ2-2; D possibly corresponds to TRBD1 (6 bases). The CDR3 runs to 16 residues. Trimming shortened V by 4 bases and J by 4 bases, and 16 bases separated the two germline ends. Germline loops: CDR1 LGHDT, CDR2 YNNKEL (reference sequence). This CDR3 is CASSRTFRGGTGELFF. CDR3 sequence (DNA): TGTGCCAGCAGCCGAACATTCAGAGGGGGCACCGGGGAGCTGTTTTTT.

This clone was seen a single time. The V call is TRBV7-8, the J call TRBJ2-7; TRBD1 agrees at 7 bases. Germline CDR1 SGHVS, CDR2 FQNEAQ. The trim removed 0 bases at V and 3 bases at J, leaving 5 bases unmatched. The CDR3 is made up of 15 amino acids. The CDR3 region is CASSLALGQYYEQYF. The CDR3 DNA reads TGTGCCAGCAGCTTAGCGCTGGGACAGTACTACGAGCAGTACTTC.

The chain uses TRBV7-8 and TRBJ1-1; TRBD1 matches at 8 bases. This CDR3 has 15 amino acids. J lost 2 bases, V lost 3 bases, and 5 bases had no gene match. Germline V CDR1 and CDR2: SGHVS, FQNEAQ. CDR3 in amino acids: CASSFVGQGNTEAFF. The CDR3 nucleotides are TGTGCCAGCAGCTTCGTAGGACAGGGTAACACTGAAGCTTTCTTT. Full variable domain (rest looked up from reference TRBV7-8 and TRBJ1-1): GAGVSQSPRYKVAKRGQDVALRCDPISGHVSLFWYQQALGQGPEFLTYFQNEAQLDKSGLPSDRFFAERPEGSVSTLKIQRTQQEDSAVYLCASSFVGQGNTEAFFGQGTRLTVV.

This clone was seen only once. V gene TRBV11-3 combines with J gene TRBJ2-7; D remains ambiguous. V lost 1 base and J lost 5, with 9 bases in between. Germline-derived CDR1 and CDR2 are SGHNT and YENEEA. CDR3 length: 13 residues. The CDR3 DNA reads as TGTGCCAGCAGCTTAGCCAGAATCCACGAGCAGTACTTC. This translates into CASSLARIHEQYF.

This chain links TRBV19 with TRBJ1-5, with a tentative D call TRBD1 (5 bases). Trimming stripped 4 bases from V and 7 bases from J, with 11 bases between. The germline V gene encodes CDR1 LNHDA and CDR2 SQIVND (reference sequence). The CDR3 loop spans 13 amino acids. CDR3 coding DNA: TGTGCCAGTAGTACCCTCGGGGGGCAGCCCCAGCATTTT. Translating it yields CASSTLGGQPQHF.

This chain joins TRBV20-1 and TRBJ1-2, with D uncertain. There are 11 residues in the CDR3. Germline CDR1 is DFQATT and CDR2 is SNEGSKA (reference sequence). V lost 3 bases, J lost 8 bases, and 10 bases lay in between. In DNA form, the CDR3 reads TGCAGTGCTAGTCCCACAGCAGGCTACACCTTC. This encodes CSASPTAGYTF.

This CDR3 is CASSLAGPGQRGQYF. The DNA of the CDR3 is TGTGCCAGCAGCTTAGCGGGCCCGGGACAAAGGGGGCAGTACTTC. The rearrangement joins TRBV7-6 to TRBJ2-5, with D perhaps matching TRBD1 (6 bases). This CDR3 comprises 15 residues. Trimming removed 0 bases from V and 11 bases from J, with 19 bases in between. In germline, CDR1 is SGHVS, CDR2 FNYEAQ. Full variable domain (outside the CDR3, taken from reference TRBV7-6 and TRBJ2-5): GAGVSQSPRYKVTKRGQDVALRCDPISGHVSLYWYRQALGQGPEFLTYFNYEAQQDKSGLPNDRFSAERPEGSISTLTIQRTEQRDSAMYRCASSLAGPGQRGQYFGPGTRLLVL.

The V and J genes are TRBV18 and TRBJ1-2; the match to TRBD1 covers 7 bases. The V and J ends lost 3 bases and 4 bases, in that order; junction bases with no gene match: 5. Germline V gene lookup returns CDR1 KGHSH and CDR2 LQKENI. The CDR3 runs 14 residues. The CDR3 loop is CASSPDRASYGYTF. The CDR3 bases are TGTGCCAGCTCACCCGACAGGGCCTCCTATGGCTACACCTTC.

This chain joins TRBV18 and TRBJ2-2; D possibly corresponds to TRBD1 (5 bases). The CDR3 sequence is 15 residues long. CDR1 is KGHSH and CDR2 is LQKENI in the germline V gene. The ends were cut back, 5 bases at V and 1 base at J, with 11 bases in the middle. CDR3 nucleotides: TGTGCCAGCTCATCCGCAGGGTTGAACACCGGGGAGCTGTTTTTT. Residues: CASSSAGLNTGELFF.

As for this clone: Germline and junction disagree at one end, which may indicate a read error. This rearrangement joins TRBV6-1 to TRBJ1-1, with D hard to call. Per germline, CDR1 MNHNS and CDR2 SASEGT. The CDR3 consists of 14 residues. CDR3: CASREDGLNTEAFF. The CDR3 DNA follows: TGTGCCAGCAGGGAAGACGGTTTGAACACTGAAGCTTTCTTT.

The rearrangement joins TRBV5-1 to TRBJ2-2; D perhaps matches TRBD1 (6 bases). CDR1 SGHRS and CDR2 YFSETQ come from the germline V gene. The ends were cut back, 0 bases at V and 7 bases at J, with 10 bases in the middle. The CDR3 has 14 amino acids. DNA for the CDR3: TGCGCCAGCAGCTTGGAGGGGGTGGACGGGGAGCTGTTTTTT. It is translated as CASSLEGVDGELFF.

The chain joins TRBV6-5 to TRBJ2-1, with D perhaps matching TRBD2 (5 bases). The length of the CDR3 is 15 residues. The germline CDR1 and CDR2 sequences are MNHEY and SVGAGI. Trimming stripped 7 bases from V and 3 bases from J, with 16 bases between. CDR3: CASISRGRGYNEQFF. CDR3 DNA sequence: TGTGCCAGCATATCACGGGGTCGGGGCTACAATGAGCAGTTCTTC.

The V gene is TRBV6-5, the J gene TRBJ2-7, with D possibly TRBD1 on 5 matching bases. Germline lookup yields CDR1 MNHEY and CDR2 SVGAGI. V lost 0 bases and J lost 6, with 12 bases in between. The CDR3 covers 14 residues. CDR3 coding DNA: TGTGCCAGCAGTTACTCAGGGGAAAAAGGCGAGCAGTACTTC. Amino acids: CASSYSGEKGEQYF.

This sequence joins TRBV10-1 and TRBJ2-1, with D maybe TRBD2 (6 bases). The V gene lost 8 bases and the J gene lost 9 bases, with 14 bases spanning the gap. The V gene's germline CDR1 is WNHNN and CDR2 SYGVQD (reference sequence). This CDR3 is built from 12 residues. CDR3 sequence reads: CASGGIIGEQFF. CDR3 sequence (DNA): TGCGCCAGCGGCGGGATTATTGGTGAGCAGTTCTTC.

This chain joins TRBV19 and TRBJ2-7; D unclear. The CDR3 length is 13 residues. Germline V CDR1 and CDR2: LNHDA, SQIVND (reference sequence). Trimming took 1 base from V and 2 from J, leaving 6 bases between them. CDR3 sequence reads: CASSIGEPYEQYF. The CDR3 DNA sequence: TGTGCCAGTAGTATAGGCGAGCCCTACGAGCAGTACTTC. Full variable domain (missing parts from reference TRBV19 and TRBJ2-7): DGGITQSPKYLFRKEGQNVTLSCEQNLNHDAMYWYRQDPGQGLRLIYYSQIVNDFQKGDIAEGYSVSREKKESFPLTVTSAQKNPTAFYLCASSIGEPYEQYFGPGTRLTVT.

This clone was seen a few times. The V gene is TRBV2, the J gene TRBJ2-7, with no clear D. CDR1 SNHLY and CDR2 FYNNEI come from the germline V gene. The CDR3 extends over 12 amino acids. Deletions cut 5 bases from V and 3 bases from J, with 8 bases between. CDR3 nucleotides: TGTGCCAGCAGTCCCTTCCTCTACGAGCAGTACTTC. It specifies CASSPFLYEQYF.

V gene TRBV27 combines with J gene TRBJ2-7; perhaps TRBD2 as D (5 bases). Germline assignment: CDR1 MNHEY and CDR2 SMNVEV (reference sequence). V gave up 5 bases and J gave up 4 bases, with 24 bases separating them. The CDR3 length is 17 residues. DNA for the CDR3: TGTGCCAGCAGTCCATCCCCCCCTAGCAGCACGGCGTACGAGCAGTACTTC. It translates to CASSPSPPSSTAYEQYF.

The gene calls are TRBV29-1 and TRBJ1-1; D is possibly TRBD1 (6 bases). The CDR3 runs 14 residues. V was trimmed by 6 bases and J by 8 bases, leaving 22 bases between them. Germline lookup yields CDR1 SQVTM and CDR2 ANQGSEA. The CDR3, as DNA: TGCAGCGTCCCAAGGGGGGGCAGGGCTGACGAAGCTTTCTTT. It translates to CSVPRGGRADEAFF. Variable domain in full (rest from reference TRBV29-1 and TRBJ1-1): SAVISQKPSRDICQRGTSLTIQCQVDSQVTMMFWYRQQPGQSLTLIATANQGSEATYESGFVIDKFPISRPNLTFSTLTVSNMSPEDSSIYLCSVPRGGRADEAFFGQGTRLTVV.

The genes are TRBV5-6 and TRBJ1-2; 8 bases agree with TRBD1. V dropped 4 bases and J dropped 2; count of bases not matched to a gene: 4. Germline V gene lookup returns CDR1 SGHDT and CDR2 YYEEEE. CDR3 length equals 14 residues. In DNA, the CDR3 is TGTGCCAGCAGCCTGGGACAGGAGAACTATGGCTACACCTTC. Protein sequence: CASSLGQENYGYTF.

The chain has TRBV11-2 and TRBJ1-4; possibly TRBD1 for D (5 bases). The CDR3 runs 14 residues. Trimming pared 1 base from V and 6 bases from J, leaving 9 bases between. Germline CDR1 is SGHAT and CDR2 is FQNNGV. CDR3 loop: CASSLVQGDEKLFF. The CDR3 DNA sequence: TGTGCCAGCAGCTTAGTCCAGGGTGATGAAAAACTGTTTTTT.

This clone has a handful of counts. The chain is built from TRBV7-9 and TRBJ1-1; 11 bases line up with TRBD1. The V segment lost 1 base and the J segment 1 base; nucleotides outside the gene matches: 5. CDR3 length equals 17 residues. From germline, CDR1 is SEHNR and CDR2 FQNEAQ (reference sequence). The CDR3 DNA reads as TGTGCCAGCAGCTTAGGGGGACAGGGGGTGCAGAACACTGAAGCTTTCTTT. Its protein is CASSLGGQGVQNTEAFF.

Written as DNA, the CDR3 is TGTGCCAGCAGCCAAGATCAAGTATCGGGGGACGGAGACAATCAGCCCCAGCATTTT. This translates into CASSQDQVSGDGDNQPQHF. This sequence joins TRBV14 and TRBJ1-5; maybe TRBD1 (5 bases). The CDR3 runs 19 residues. CDR1 and CDR2 (germline): SGHDN, FVKESK. The V end lost 0 bases, the J end lost 3 bases, and 21 bases lay between the germline ends.

This chain joins TRBV19 and TRBJ1-3; D is ambiguous. Germline V CDR1 and CDR2: LNHDA, SQIVND (reference sequence). This CDR3 is built from 12 residues. The ends were cut back, 8 bases at V and 1 base at J, with 6 bases in the middle. The DNA for the CDR3 is TGTGCCAGTGGACTTTCTGGAAACACCATATATTTT. It codes for CASGLSGNTIYF.

V and J are TRBV19 and TRBJ2-2, with a weak D call TRBD1 (5 bases). The germline V gene encodes CDR1 LNHDA and CDR2 SQIVND (reference sequence). CDR3 length: 15 residues. V lost 1 base, J lost 8 bases, and 14 bases lay in between. CDR3 DNA sequence: TGTGCCAGTAGTATAGGGCAGGGATGGTCGGGGGAGCTGTTTTTT. This codes for CASSIGQGWSGELFF.

This rearrangement joins TRBV5-4 to TRBJ2-6; 8 positions agree with TRBD1. This CDR3 region has 17 residues. CDR1 is SGHNT and CDR2 is YYREEE in the germline V gene (reference sequence). J lost 0 bases, V lost 4 bases, and 6 bases had no gene match. In DNA, the CDR3 is TGTGCCAGCAGCCCCCCACAGGGGGACTCTGGGGCCAACGTCCTGACTTTC. Residues: CASSPPQGDSGANVLTF.